The rows below give T cell receptor beta chains drawn from one sample of a study of cytomegalovirus exposure and HLA in healthy donors. The data were produced by immunoSEQ multiplex PCR, yet TCRdb's version contains in-frame clones alone and is incomplete. The sample has 85,000 to 130,000 clones; 71% are singletons. Source material: PBMCs. All receptors derive from a female donor in good health and CMV-seronegative. Each CDR3 is given with its conserved first and last residue. The D gene is left open where the match is weak. Size values are once, few and many counts, or a class for expanded clones, and some rows have none.

d_gene	j_gene	abundance	v_gene	CDR3nt	CDR3aa
.	TRBJ2-2	.	TRBV29-1	TGCAGCTTCACCAGCGGAAACACCGGGGAGCTGTTTTTT	CSFTSGNTGELFF
.	TRBJ2-1	.	TRBV2	TGTGCCAGCAGTACAGGGTATGGTGAGCAGTTCTTC	CASSTGYGEQFF
TRBD1	TRBJ2-7	.	TRBV30	TGTGCCTGGGACAGGGTGGGAGAGCAGTACTTC	CAWDRVGEQYF
.	TRBJ1-1	.	TRBV29-1	TGCAGCGTTGTCAGGGCCACTGAAGCTTTCTTT	CSVVRATEAFF
.	TRBJ2-5	.	TRBV6-1	TGTGCCAGCAGTGAAGGACACCCGACCCAGTACTTC	CASSEGHPTQYF
.	TRBJ1-2	.	TRBV11-2	TGTGCCAGCAGCTTAGAGGCTGGGCTAAGGAACTATGGCTACACCTTC	CASSLEAGLRNYGYTF
TRBD2	TRBJ2-7	.	TRBV6-1	TGTGCCAGCAGCCCGTCTAGCGGCTACCCTTACGAGCAGTACTTC	CASSPSSGYPYEQYF
TRBD2	TRBJ2-7	.	TRBV28	TGTGCCAGCACTCCAACCTGGGGGGGGGCCTACGAGCAGTACTTC	CASTPTWGGAYEQYF
TRBD1	TRBJ2-7	few	TRBV9	TGTGCCAGCACCTTGTGGAGGAGACAGGGGGCCATCGAGCAGTACTTC	CASTLWRRQGAIEQYF
TRBD2	TRBJ2-1	.	TRBV27	TGTGCCAGCAGCCCGGGGACTAGCGGGAACAATGAGCAGTTCTTC	CASSPGTSGNNEQFF
TRBD1	TRBJ2-1	.	TRBV19	TGTGCCAGTAGTTCCCCCCGGGACAGGTCGATGGGTGAGCAGTTCTTC	CASSSPRDRSMGEQFF
TRBD1	TRBJ1-1	once	TRBV10-1	TGCGCCAGCAGTCCAGGGGGCTCGTATACTGAAGCTTTCTTT	CASSPGGSYTEAFF
.	TRBJ2-3	.	TRBV25-1	TGTGCCAGCAGTATGAGGGGGTCTGCAGATACGCAGTATTTT	CASSMRGSADTQYF
TRBD1	TRBJ2-7	once	TRBV7-2	TGTGCCAGCAGCTCGTTAACAGGGGCCTACGAGCAGTACTTC	CASSSLTGAYEQYF
.	TRBJ2-7	.	TRBV18	TGTGCCAGCTCACCAGGAGGCTACGAGCAGTACTTC	CASSPGGYEQYF
TRBD2	TRBJ2-7	once	TRBV20-1	TGCAGTGGGGGGGTAGCGGGACTCCAGTACTTC	CSGGVAGLQYF
.	TRBJ2-6	.	TRBV5-1	TGCGCCAGCAGCTTGGCCGCTCGCCAGGGTTCCCGCTCTGGGGCCAACGTCCTGACTTTC	CASSLAARQGSRSGANVLTF
.	TRBJ2-2	few	TRBV18	TGTGCCAGCTCACCATATAGCGACGACACCGGGGAGCTGTTTTTT	CASSPYSDDTGELFF
.	TRBJ1-1	.	TRBV30	TGTGCCTGGAGTCATGACAGGCGGACTGAAGCTTTCTTT	CAWSHDRRTEAFF
.	TRBJ1-1	few	TRBV5-1	TGCGCCAGCAGCTTTAGATCCACGAACACTGAAGCTTTCTTT	CASSFRSTNTEAFF
TRBD2	TRBJ2-5	.	TRBV10-3	TGTGCCACCGGGACTAGCGGGAGCGTGCTGGAGACCCAGTACTTC	CATGTSGSVLETQYF
.	TRBJ2-3	.	TRBV11-2	TGTGCCAGCAGCTTTACAACCCTAGATACGCAGTATTTT	CASSFTTLDTQYF
.	TRBJ1-3	.	TRBV30	TGTGCCTGGAGGAGGGCGGCTGGAAACACCATATATTTT	CAWRRAAGNTIYF
TRBD2	TRBJ2-1	.	TRBV10-3	TGTGCCAGCGTCTCTGCGGGAGATTGGAATGAGCAGTTCTTC	CASVSAGDWNEQFF
.	TRBJ2-6	.	TRBV11-3	TGTGCCAGCAGCTTATCTAGTGGGGCCAACGTCCTGACTTTC	CASSLSSGANVLTF
.	TRBJ1-1	.	TRBV9	TGTGCCAGCAGCCAGAGACAGGCTAACACTGAAGCTTTCTTT	CASSQRQANTEAFF
.	TRBJ2-1	once	TRBV10-3	TGTGCCATCAGTGAGCCAGGCCCGCACAATGAGCAGTTCTTC	CAISEPGPHNEQFF
.	TRBJ1-2	.	TRBV7-6	TGTGCCAGCAGCTTACCTTCTCGAAGTGAGGCCGGGAGTGGCTACACCTTC	CASSLPSRSEAGSGYTF
TRBD1	TRBJ2-2	.	TRBV7-7	TGTGCCAGCACCCCTGGGGCAGGGGGGAACACCGGGGAGCTGTTTTTT	CASTPGAGGNTGELFF
TRBD1	TRBJ2-3	few	TRBV5-1	TGCGCCAGCAGCTTGGGGACAGGGGCACCCACAGATACGCAGTATTTT	CASSLGTGAPTDTQYF
TRBD1	TRBJ1-4	medium-sized	TRBV4-1	TGCGCCAGCAGCCAAGCGGGACAGGGGGCAACTAATGAAAAACTGTTTTTT	CASSQAGQGATNEKLFF
TRBD2	TRBJ2-7	.	TRBV27	TGTGCCAGTAGCAGCGGGGGAGCCTACGAGCAGTACTTC	CASSSGGAYEQYF